These 27 T cell receptor beta chains were sequenced from one sample in a study of identical twins. A single record per CDR3 protein comes from TCRdb applying MiXCR to the 5' RACE reads. The repertoire includes roughly 1,500,000 distinct CDR3 sequences, under 35% of them detected once, and under 0.35% sits in the top ten. Specimen: cord blood. The receptors were gathered from a newborn girl in good health.

There are a few counts of this clonotype. The chain couples TRBV20-1 to TRBJ2-7, with D possibly matching TRBD2 (5 bases). V shed 5 bases and J shed 2 bases, with 16 bases lying between them. From germline, CDR1 is DFQATT and CDR2 SNEGSKA (reference sequence). There are 14 residues in the CDR3. CDR3 coding DNA: TGCAGTGCTCGAGGGCCTCTGGTTGCCTACGAGCAGTACTTC. Residues: CSARGPLVAYEQYF.

This clonotype appeared a few times. The J gene is TRBJ2-7, the V gene TRBV4-1; 7 bases are shared with TRBD1. The CDR3 runs to 15 residues. J lost 1 base, V lost 1 base, and 4 bases had no gene match. In germline, CDR1 is MGHRA, CDR2 YSYEKL. The CDR3 DNA follows: TGCGCCAGCAGCCAAGCGGGGACAGAGTCCTACGAGCAGTACTTC. Translating gives CASSQAGTESYEQYF.

In this sample, this clonotype turned up a few times. The rearrangement joins TRBV5-1 to TRBJ2-3, with 7 positions matching TRBD1. Germline V gene data show CDR1 as SGHRS and CDR2 as YFSETQ. The junction had 6 bases not matched to a gene; V was cut back by 5 bases and J by 6 bases. The CDR3 is made up of 13 amino acids. The CDR3 nucleotides are TGCGCCAGCAGTTCTCAGACAGGGGATACGCAGTATTTT. Its protein product is CASSSQTGDTQYF. Combining the CDR3 with reference TRBV5-1 and TRBJ2-3 gives the whole variable domain KAGVTQTPRYLIKTRGQQVTLSCSPISGHRSVSWYQQTPGQGLQFLFEYFSETQRNKGNFPGRFSGRQFSNSRSEMNVSTLELGDSALYLCASSSQTGDTQYFGPGTRLTVL.

The CDR3 spells CASSNTAVSPLHF. CDR3 nucleotides: TGTGCCAGCAGCAATACGGCGGTATCACCCCTCCACTTT. V is TRBV28 and J is TRBJ1-6; no clear D. Deletions cut 6 bases from V and 10 bases from J, with 13 bases between. This CDR3 spans 13 amino acids. Germline V gives CDR1 MDHEN, CDR2 SYDVKM.

CDR3 loop: CASSPDRGLATNEKLFF. CDR3 DNA sequence: TGTGCCAGCAGTCCGGACAGGGGTCTTGCAACTAATGAAAAACTGTTTTTT. V usage is TRBV12-3 or TRBV12-4 and J usage is TRBJ1-4, with 9 bases matching TRBD1. The junction had 7 bases not matched to a gene; V was cut back by 5 bases and J by 0 bases. The CDR3 has 17 amino acids.

The V gene is TRBV20-1, the J gene TRBJ2-1; 8 bases fit TRBD2. CDR1 DFQATT and CDR2 SNEGSKA come from the germline V gene (reference sequence). V lost 0 bases and J lost 8; bases outside the gene matches: 18. The CDR3 has 18 residues. CDR3 DNA sequence: TGCAGTGCTAGAGACCACTTTAGGATACTAGCGGAAGTGGATGAGCAGTTCTTC. Amino acid sequence: CSARDHFRILAEVDEQFF.

Here the CDR3 reads CSASEGGVDGYTF. The CDR3 nucleotides read TGCAGTGCTAGTGAGGGGGGAGTTGATGGCTACACCTTC. The rearrangement uses TRBV20-1 and TRBJ1-2, with D possibly matching TRBD1 (6 bases). This CDR3 has 13 amino acids. CDR1 is DFQATT, CDR2 SNEGSKA, per germline (reference sequence). The V end was cut by 3 bases, the J end by 6 bases, with 14 bases between.

This sequence joins TRBV29-1 and TRBJ1-2; D gene uncertain. V lost 4 bases and J lost 2, with 11 bases in between. The germline V gene has CDR1 SQVTM and CDR2 ANQGSEA. The CDR3 sequence is 13 residues long. The CDR3 spells CSVVPNSNYGYTF. CDR3 sequence (DNA): TGCAGCGTTGTACCGAACAGCAACTATGGCTACACCTTC. Variable domain in full (rest from reference TRBV29-1 and TRBJ1-2): SAVISQKPSRDICQRGTSLTIQCQVDSQVTMMFWYRQQPGQSLTLIATANQGSEATYESGFVIDKFPISRPNLTFSTLTVSNMSPEDSSIYLCSVVPNSNYGYTFGSGTRLTVV.

V is TRBV4-1 and J is TRBJ1-5; a weak D match, TRBD1 (5 bases). From germline, CDR1 is MGHRA and CDR2 YSYEKL. This CDR3 is built from 15 residues. Trimming stripped 0 bases from V and 4 bases from J, with 10 bases between. The CDR3 loop reads CASSQDGTPNQPQHF. CDR3 nucleotide sequence: TGCGCCAGCAGCCAAGACGGGACGCCTAATCAGCCCCAGCATTTT.

This clonotype was seen more than once but under ten times. The chain has TRBV20-1 and TRBJ2-1; TRBD2 agrees at 13 bases. Germline lookup yields CDR1 DFQATT and CDR2 SNEGSKA (reference sequence). The CDR3 contains 14 residues. The V and J ends lost 6 bases and 2 bases, in that order; junction bases with no gene match: 1. The CDR3 DNA follows: TGCAGTGCGGGACTAGCGGGGCCCTACAATGAGCAGTTCTTC. Protein sequence: CSAGLAGPYNEQFF.

The CDR3 loop is CASSPGDSPNYGYTF. CDR3 DNA sequence: TGCGCCAGCAGCCCTGGGGACAGTCCTAACTATGGCTACACCTTC. This sequence joins TRBV5-1 and TRBJ1-2, with TRBD1 matching over 7 bases. Germline values: CDR1 SGHRS, CDR2 YFSETQ. This CDR3 contains 15 residues. J gave up 0 bases and V 4 bases, and 6 bases lay outside the gene matches.

The rearrangement links TRBV9 to TRBJ2-1; 9 nucleotides align to TRBD2. The V gene's germline CDR1 is SGDLS and CDR2 YYNGEE. Losses at the gene ends were 3 bases for V and 8 bases for J; bases not matched to a gene: 6. The CDR3 totals 14 residues. The chain's CDR3 is CASSGNSGSDEQFF. CDR3 nucleotide sequence: TGTGCCAGCAGCGGGAATAGCGGGAGCGATGAGCAGTTCTTC. Full variable domain (outside the CDR3, taken from reference TRBV9 and TRBJ2-1): DSGVTQTPKHLITATGQRVTLRCSPRSGDLSVYWYQQSLDQGLQFLIQYYNGEERAKGNILERFSAQQFPDLHSELNLSSLELGDSALYFCASSGNSGSDEQFFGPGTRLTVL.

This clonotype was counted at least ten times. The rearrangement joins TRBV7-6 to TRBJ2-3; D is ambiguous. This CDR3 has 14 amino acids. V was pared by 2 bases and J by 4 bases, with 10 bases between. Germline-derived CDR1 and CDR2 are SGHVS and FNYEAQ. The chain's CDR3 is CASSLSSPPDTQYF. In DNA form, the CDR3 reads TGTGCCAGCAGCTTAAGCAGCCCCCCAGATACGCAGTATTTT.

This clonotype was detected a few times. V usage is TRBV27 and J usage is TRBJ2-7, with 12 bases matching TRBD2. The CDR3 is made up of 17 amino acids. Looked up from germline, CDR1 is MNHEY and CDR2 is SMNVEV (reference sequence). After removal of 3 bases from V and 8 bases from J, the junction contained 14 bases not matched to a gene. The CDR3, as DNA: TGTGCCAGCAGTTTGGCTGGGACTAGCGGGCCCCCCTTGAAGCAGTACTTC. Encoded protein: CASSLAGTSGPPLKQYF.

In this sample, this clonotype turned up a few times. V gene TRBV7-9 combines with J gene TRBJ1-2; D gene uncertain. From germline, CDR1 is SEHNR and CDR2 FQNEAQ (reference sequence). Trimming removed 4 bases at V and 4 bases at J, with 13 bases between. The CDR3 is 14 residues long. For the CDR3, the DNA is TGTGCCAGCAGCTGGACCCCGGAAGTCTATGGCTACACCTTC. Translated: CASSWTPEVYGYTF.

The chain is built from TRBV3-1 and TRBJ1-2; TRBD1 aligns across 7 bases. V gave up 0 bases and J gave up 7 bases; unmatched junction bases: 8. Germline values: CDR1 LGHDT, CDR2 YNNKEL (reference sequence). The CDR3 is 15 residues long. For the CDR3, the DNA is TGTGCCAGCAGCCAAGATTCGACAGGGTTCATTGGCTACACCTTC. Protein product: CASSQDSTGFIGYTF.

The rearrangement joins TRBV29-1 to TRBJ2-1; 7 positions match TRBD2. This CDR3 is built from 15 residues. With 6 bases clipped from V and 3 bases from J, the junction kept 11 bases outside the gene matches. CDR1 and CDR2 (germline): SQVTM, ANQGSEA. The CDR3 sequence is CSVSRGSSGYNEQFF. The CDR3 DNA reads as TGCAGCGTGTCCCGCGGGAGTTCTGGCTACAATGAGCAGTTCTTC.

The sample holds one count of this clonotype. The V call is TRBV5-1, the J call TRBJ1-1, with a weak D call TRBD1 (5 bases). Germline V gene lookup returns CDR1 SGHRS and CDR2 YFSETQ. V lost 2 bases, J lost 0 bases, and 14 bases lay in between. CDR3 length: 16 amino acids. The CDR3 is CASSFKTARMNTEAFF. The CDR3 DNA reads TGCGCCAGCAGCTTTAAGACAGCGAGAATGAACACTGAAGCTTTCTTT.

J is TRBJ1-3 and V is TRBV12-3 or TRBV12-4; TRBD1 might be the D (5 bases). Between the trimmed V and J ends, which lost 7 bases and 3 bases, there was a span of 13 bases. CDR3 length: 14 residues. DNA of the CDR3: TGTGCCAGCACCCTCTTGGGGGATGGAAACACCATATATTTT. As protein: CASTLLGDGNTIYF.

V and J are TRBV7-9 and TRBJ1-4; D not certain. The CDR3 consists of 16 residues. CDR1 is SEHNR and CDR2 is FQNEAQ in the germline V gene (reference sequence). Trimming stripped 6 bases from V and 0 bases from J, with 14 bases between. The CDR3 DNA is TGTGCCAGCAGACCGATGACTCCTTCAACTAATGAAAAACTGTTTTTT. Translation: CASRPMTPSTNEKLFF.

The rearrangement joins TRBV5-1 to TRBJ2-3; 8 bases line up with TRBD2. Germline CDR1 reads SGHRS; CDR2 reads YFSETQ. The V segment lost 3 bases and the J segment 0 bases; nucleotides outside the gene matches: 9. The CDR3 sequence is 17 residues long. CDR3 sequence: CASSSSLSSGSTDTQYF. CDR3 bases: TGCGCCAGCAGCTCGTCGTTGTCTAGCGGGAGCACAGATACGCAGTATTTT.

The chain has TRBV12-3 or TRBV12-4 and TRBJ2-3; 9 nucleotides agree with TRBD2. The CDR3 runs 15 residues. Trimming took 2 bases from V and 3 from J; bases not matched to a gene: 3. This CDR3 is CASSLMSGRTDTQYF. DNA for the CDR3: TGTGCCAGCAGTTTAATGAGCGGGAGGACAGATACGCAGTATTTT.

This clonotype was counted a few times. The chain employs TRBV4-2 and TRBJ2-7; 11 bases map to TRBD2. J gave up 3 bases and V 1 base, and 11 bases lay outside the gene matches. Germline lookup yields CDR1 LGHNA and CDR2 YNFKEQ. The CDR3 is made up of 18 amino acids. In DNA, the CDR3 is TGTGCCAGCAGCCAAGGGGTAGCGGGGGGGCATTTTATCTACGAGCAGTACTTC. The encoded protein is CASSQGVAGGHFIYEQYF.

CDR3 region: CATSEPGQGLNQPQHF. The CDR3, as DNA: TGTGCCACCAGTGAACCTGGACAGGGGCTAAATCAGCCCCAGCATTTT. V is TRBV24-1 and J is TRBJ1-5; TRBD1 agrees at 9 bases. V was clipped by 4 bases and J by 4 bases; unmatched bases: 7. The length of the CDR3 is 16 residues. CDR1 is KGHDR, CDR2 SFDVKD, per germline.

This rearrangement joins TRBV6-6 to TRBJ1-2; D call uncertain. Per the germline V gene, CDR1 is MNHNY and CDR2 is SVGAGI (reference sequence). This CDR3 is built from 13 residues. Trimming took off 7 bases at V and 4 bases at J, with 13 bases between the two ends. This CDR3 reads CASMPVGSYGYTF. The CDR3 DNA follows: TGTGCCAGCATGCCGGTGGGCTCCTATGGCTACACCTTC.

CDR3 sequence (DNA): TGTGCCAGCAGTGGCTCTAGCGGGCAACAAGAGACCCAGTACTTC. Its protein product is CASSGSSGQQETQYF. The chain employs TRBV9 and TRBJ2-5, with TRBD2 identical over 8 bases. The CDR3 is made up of 15 amino acids. Germline V gene lookup returns CDR1 SGDLS and CDR2 YYNGEE. V shed 5 bases and J 2 bases; nucleotides not matched to a gene: 8.

This clonotype was seen more than once but under ten times. The V call is TRBV9, the J call TRBJ2-4, with D perhaps assigned TRBD1 or TRBD2 (6 bases each). The last part of the DNA fits TRBJ2-5 better; the J call may be wrong. The CDR3 extends over 14 amino acids. Germline loops: CDR1 SGDLS, CDR2 YYNGEE. The CDR3 region is CASSEGGLSVTQYF. The CDR3 DNA sequence: TGTGCCAGCAGCGAGGGGGGACTGTCGGTGACCCAGTACTTC.